This TCR beta chain derives from a study of PD-1 blockade in classical Hodgkin lymphoma. Germline assignment: CDR1 KGHSY and CDR2 FQNENV. The V gene end was trimmed by 0 bases and the J gene end by 5 bases; junction bases not matched to a gene: 3. The length of the CDR3 is 14 residues. Each patient's relapse followed autologous stem cell transplantation, and brentuximab vedotin exposure varied. Repertoires were generated with immunoSEQ multiplex PCR, while TCRdb's copy carries only in-frame clones and drops some. The top ten hold under 30% of the sample, which has about 14,000 clones, around 83% seen once.

This specimen was peripheral blood mononuclear cells (PBMCs), taken before the second cycle of nivolumab. This chain joins TRBV16 and TRBJ1-2, with 7 bases identical to TRBD1. This TCR was sampled from a human donor with classical Hodgkin lymphoma. CDR3 protein: CASSQSGQLYGYTF. For the CDR3, the DNA is TGTGCCAGCAGCCAATCGGGACAGTTATATGGCTACACCTTC.